This is a list of T cell receptor beta chains from one sample in a study of T cell changes during pregnancy in multiple sclerosis. TCRdb's copy holds only in-frame clones and misses some; the assay was immunoSEQ multiplex PCR. Here the sample spans approximately 60,000 clones, approximately 90% being singletons. The sequencing used peripheral blood, collected in the second trimester of pregnancy. Receptors originate from a female donor with multiple sclerosis, enrolled in a pregnancy study. The CDR3 runs from the conserved cysteine through the conserved F or W. A D gene is named only where the DNA matches it firmly. The listing skips clone size in some rows; elsewhere it reads once, few, many or a size class.

size	D	V	J	DNA	CDR3
-	TRBD1	TRBV5-1	TRBJ1-6	TGCGCCAGCAGCTTGGATCCAGGGGGTAATTCACCCCTCCACTTT	CASSLDPGGNSPLHF
-	-	TRBV2	TRBJ2-5	TGTGCCAGCACCCAAATGGAGACCCAGTACTTC	CASTQMETQYF
-	-	TRBV5-8	TRBJ1-2	TGTGCCAGCAGCTTGACAGGGACGGGTGATTACACCTTC	CASSLTGTGDYTF
-	-	TRBV6-5	TRBJ1-2	TGTGCCAGCAGTTACTTTTTGAGGGCCTCGAGCTATGGCTACACCTTC	CASSYFLRASSYGYTF
once	-	TRBV6-6	TRBJ2-5	TGTGCCAGCAGTTACGAGGGGGTGGAGACCCAGTACTTC	CASSYEGVETQYF
-	-	TRBV29-1	TRBJ1-1	TGCAGCGTCCTCTCCCCAGGGGAAGCTTTCTTT	CSVLSPGEAFF
-	TRBD2	TRBV10-3	TRBJ2-1	TGTGCCATCAGCCGGACTAGCGGCAGTGAGCAGTTCTTC	CAISRTSGSEQFF
-	TRBD1	TRBV6-1	TRBJ2-7	TGTGCCAGCAAGGACAGGGGGCGTCACTACGAGCAGTACTTC	CASKDRGRHYEQYF
-	-	TRBV9	TRBJ2-3	TGTGCCAGCAGCGCTTTGACAGATACGCAGTATTTT	CASSALTDTQYF
-	TRBD1	TRBV10-3	TRBJ1-2	TGTGCCACTCGGAGGACAGGTGATTCCTATGGCTACACCTTC	CATRRTGDSYGYTF
once	-	TRBV30	TRBJ2-7	TGTGCCTGGAGTGTTGAGGGGGGGTTGGAGCAGTACTTC	CAWSVEGGLEQYF
-	TRBD2	TRBV7-3	TRBJ2-3	TGTGCCAGCAGTGAGGGGACTAGCTCAAATACGCAGTATTTT	CASSEGTSSNTQYF
-	-	TRBV5-1	TRBJ2-1	TGCGCCAGCAGCCCTGGACAGACCTCCTACAATGAGCAGTTCTTC	CASSPGQTSYNEQFF
-	-	TRBV7-2	TRBJ2-2	TGTGCCAGCAGCGTCCGCAGAGGCCTCAACACCGGGGAGCTGTTTTTT	CASSVRRGLNTGELFF
-	-	TRBV7-2	TRBJ1-2	TGTGCCAGCAGCCCGTGGACAGTTCACTATGGCTACACCTTC	CASSPWTVHYGYTF
-	TRBD1	TRBV6-5	TRBJ2-2	TGTGCCAGCAGCCGGGGACAGGGTGGCACCGGGGAGCTGTTTTTT	CASSRGQGGTGELFF